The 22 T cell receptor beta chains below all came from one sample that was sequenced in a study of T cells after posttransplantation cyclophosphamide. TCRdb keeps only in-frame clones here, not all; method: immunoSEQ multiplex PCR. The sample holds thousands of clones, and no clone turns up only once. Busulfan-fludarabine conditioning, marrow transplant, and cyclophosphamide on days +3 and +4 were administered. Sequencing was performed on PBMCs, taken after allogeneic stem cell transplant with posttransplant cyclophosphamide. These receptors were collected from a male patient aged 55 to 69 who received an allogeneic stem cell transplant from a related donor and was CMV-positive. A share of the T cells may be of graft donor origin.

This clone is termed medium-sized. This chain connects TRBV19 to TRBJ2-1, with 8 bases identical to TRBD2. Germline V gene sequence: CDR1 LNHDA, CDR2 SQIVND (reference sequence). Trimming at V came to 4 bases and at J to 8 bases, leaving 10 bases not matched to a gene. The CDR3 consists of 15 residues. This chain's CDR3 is CASSTTPGGRDEQFF. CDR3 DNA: TGTGCCAGTAGTACTACCCCGGGGGGGCGGGATGAGCAGTTCTTC.

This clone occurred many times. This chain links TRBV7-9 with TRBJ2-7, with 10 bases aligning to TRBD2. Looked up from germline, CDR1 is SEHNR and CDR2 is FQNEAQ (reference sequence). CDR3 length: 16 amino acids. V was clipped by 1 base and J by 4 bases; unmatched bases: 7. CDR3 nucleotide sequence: TGTGCCAGCAGCTTAGATAGCGGGGGGCGCCGGTACGAGCAGTACTTC. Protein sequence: CASSLDSGGRRYEQYF.

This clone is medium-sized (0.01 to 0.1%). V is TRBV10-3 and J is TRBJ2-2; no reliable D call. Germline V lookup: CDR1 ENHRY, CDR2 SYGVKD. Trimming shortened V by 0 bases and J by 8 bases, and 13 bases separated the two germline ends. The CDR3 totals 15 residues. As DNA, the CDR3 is TGTGCCATCAGTGAGTCCCCCCCGGGTGGAGGGGAGCTGTTTTTT. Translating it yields CAISESPPGGGELFF.

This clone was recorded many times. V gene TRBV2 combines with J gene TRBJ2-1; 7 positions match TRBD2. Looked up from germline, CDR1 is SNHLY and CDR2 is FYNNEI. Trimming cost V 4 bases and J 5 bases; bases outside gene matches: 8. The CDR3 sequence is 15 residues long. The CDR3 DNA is TGTGCCAGCAGTGTTGGGGCTAGCGGAAACAATGAGCAGTTCTTC. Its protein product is CASSVGASGNNEQFF.

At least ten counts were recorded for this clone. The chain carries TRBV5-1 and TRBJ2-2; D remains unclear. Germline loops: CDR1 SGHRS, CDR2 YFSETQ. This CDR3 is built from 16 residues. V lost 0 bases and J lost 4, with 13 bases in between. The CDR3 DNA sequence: TGCGCCAGCAGCTTGGTCTCTCTAACGGGCACCGGGGAGCTGTTTTTT. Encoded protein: CASSLVSLTGTGELFF. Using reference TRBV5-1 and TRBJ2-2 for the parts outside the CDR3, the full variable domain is KAGVTQTPRYLIKTRGQQVTLSCSPISGHRSVSWYQQTPGQGLQFLFEYFSETQRNKGNFPGRFSGRQFSNSRSEMNVSTLELGDSALYLCASSLVSLTGTGELFFGEGSRLTVL.

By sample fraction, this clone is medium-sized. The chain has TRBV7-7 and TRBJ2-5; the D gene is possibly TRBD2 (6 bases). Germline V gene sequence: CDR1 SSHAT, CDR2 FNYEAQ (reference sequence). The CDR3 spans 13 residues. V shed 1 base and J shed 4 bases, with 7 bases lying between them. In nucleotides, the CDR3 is TGTGCCAGCAGCTTAGTGGGGGGAGAGACCCAGTACTTC. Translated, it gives CASSLVGGETQYF.

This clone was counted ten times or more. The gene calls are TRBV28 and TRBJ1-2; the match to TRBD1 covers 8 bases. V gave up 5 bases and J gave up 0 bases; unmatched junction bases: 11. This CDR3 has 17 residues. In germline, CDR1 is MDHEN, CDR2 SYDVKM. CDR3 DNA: TGTGCCAGCAGTCTCCGGGACAGGAGATTAGCTAACTATGGCTACACCTTC. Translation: CASSLRDRRLANYGYTF.

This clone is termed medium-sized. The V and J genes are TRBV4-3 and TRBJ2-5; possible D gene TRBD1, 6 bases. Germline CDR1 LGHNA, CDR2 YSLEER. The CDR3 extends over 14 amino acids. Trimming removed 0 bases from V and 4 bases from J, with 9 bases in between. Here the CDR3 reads CASSQETGLETQYF. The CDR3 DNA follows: TGCGCCAGCAGCCAAGAAACAGGGTTAGAGACCCAGTACTTC.

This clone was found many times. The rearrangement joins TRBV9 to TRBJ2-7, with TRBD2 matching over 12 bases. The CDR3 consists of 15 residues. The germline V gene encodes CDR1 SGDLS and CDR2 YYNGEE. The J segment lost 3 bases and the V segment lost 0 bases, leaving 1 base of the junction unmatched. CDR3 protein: CASSVGTSGIYEQYF. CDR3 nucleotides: TGTGCCAGCAGCGTAGGGACTAGCGGGATCTACGAGCAGTACTTC.

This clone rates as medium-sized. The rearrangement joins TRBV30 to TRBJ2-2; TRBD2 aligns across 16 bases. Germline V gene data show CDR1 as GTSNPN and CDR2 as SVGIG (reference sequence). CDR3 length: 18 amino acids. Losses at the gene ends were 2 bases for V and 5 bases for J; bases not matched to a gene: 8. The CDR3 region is CAWSNPGLAGGETGELFF. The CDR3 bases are TGTGCCTGGAGTAATCCGGGACTAGCGGGAGGGGAGACCGGGGAGCTGTTTTTT.

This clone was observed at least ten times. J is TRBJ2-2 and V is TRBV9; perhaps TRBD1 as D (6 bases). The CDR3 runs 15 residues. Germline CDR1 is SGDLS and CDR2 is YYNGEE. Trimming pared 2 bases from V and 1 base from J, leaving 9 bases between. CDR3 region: CASSVVQGNTGELFF. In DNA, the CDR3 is TGTGCCAGCAGCGTTGTACAGGGGAACACCGGGGAGCTGTTTTTT.

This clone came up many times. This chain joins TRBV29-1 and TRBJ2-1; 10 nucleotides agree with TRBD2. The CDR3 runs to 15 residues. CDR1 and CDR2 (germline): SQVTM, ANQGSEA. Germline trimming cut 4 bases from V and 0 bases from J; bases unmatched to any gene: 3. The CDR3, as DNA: TGCAGCGTTGGTAGCGGGAGGAGCTCCTACAATGAGCAGTTCTTC. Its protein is CSVGSGRSSYNEQFF.

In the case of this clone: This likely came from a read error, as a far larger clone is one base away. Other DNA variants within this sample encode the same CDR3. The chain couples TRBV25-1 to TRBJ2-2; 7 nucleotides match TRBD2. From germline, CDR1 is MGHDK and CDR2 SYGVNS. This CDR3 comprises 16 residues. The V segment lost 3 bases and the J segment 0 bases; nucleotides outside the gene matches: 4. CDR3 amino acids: CASSDGAGANTGELFF. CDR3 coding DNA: TGTGCCAGCAGTGATGGGGCGGGGGCGAACACCGGGGAGCTGTTTTTT.

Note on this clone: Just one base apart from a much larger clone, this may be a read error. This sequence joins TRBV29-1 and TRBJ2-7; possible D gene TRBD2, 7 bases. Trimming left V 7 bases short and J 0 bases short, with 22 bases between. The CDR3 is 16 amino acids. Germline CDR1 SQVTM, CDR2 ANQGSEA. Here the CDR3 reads CSADSVVGGGSYEQYF. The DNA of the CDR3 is TGCAGCGCTGATTCGGTCGTGGGAGGGGGCTCCTACGAGCAGTACTTC.

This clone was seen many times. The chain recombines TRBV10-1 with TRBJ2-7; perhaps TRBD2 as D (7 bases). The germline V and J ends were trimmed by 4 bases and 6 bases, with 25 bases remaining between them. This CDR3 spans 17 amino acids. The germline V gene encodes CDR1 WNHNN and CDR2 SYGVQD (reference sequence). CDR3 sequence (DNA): TGCGCCAGCAGTGCCAGTGAGGGGGGGGGAGTCATGTCCGAGCAGTACGTC. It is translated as CASSASEGGGVMSEQYV.

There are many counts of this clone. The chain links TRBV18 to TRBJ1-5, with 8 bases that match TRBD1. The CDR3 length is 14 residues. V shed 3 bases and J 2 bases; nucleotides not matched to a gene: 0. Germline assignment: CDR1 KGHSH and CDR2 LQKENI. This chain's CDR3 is CASSPGQGNQPQHF. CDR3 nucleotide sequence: TGTGCCAGCTCACCGGGACAGGGCAATCAGCCCCAGCATTTT.

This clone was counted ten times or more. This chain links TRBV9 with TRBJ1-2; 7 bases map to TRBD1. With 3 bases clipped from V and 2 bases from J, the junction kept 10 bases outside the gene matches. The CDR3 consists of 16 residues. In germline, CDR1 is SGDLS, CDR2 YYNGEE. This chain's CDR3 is CASSAPTGEQNYGYTF. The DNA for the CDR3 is TGTGCCAGCAGCGCCCCCACAGGGGAACAAAACTATGGCTACACCTTC. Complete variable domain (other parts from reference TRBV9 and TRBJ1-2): DSGVTQTPKHLITATGQRVTLRCSPRSGDLSVYWYQQSLDQGLQFLIQYYNGEERAKGNILERFSAQQFPDLHSELNLSSLELGDSALYFCASSAPTGEQNYGYTFGSGTRLTVV.

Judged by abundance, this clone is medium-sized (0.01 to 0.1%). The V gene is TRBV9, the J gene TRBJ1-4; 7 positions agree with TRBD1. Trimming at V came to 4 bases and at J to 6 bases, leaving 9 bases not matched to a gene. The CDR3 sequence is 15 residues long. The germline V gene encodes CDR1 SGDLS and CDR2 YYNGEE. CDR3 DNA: TGTGCCAGCAGCCTCTCGACAGGGACCCATGAAAAACTGTTTTTT. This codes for CASSLSTGTHEKLFF.

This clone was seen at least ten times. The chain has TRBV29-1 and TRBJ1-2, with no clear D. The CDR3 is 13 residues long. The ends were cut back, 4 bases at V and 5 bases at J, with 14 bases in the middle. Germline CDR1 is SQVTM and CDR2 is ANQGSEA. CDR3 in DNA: TGCAGCGTTGCGGCGGATGACCTTTATGGCTACACCTTC. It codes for CSVAADDLYGYTF. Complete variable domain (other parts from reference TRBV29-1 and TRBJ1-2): SAVISQKPSRDICQRGTSLTIQCQVDSQVTMMFWYRQQPGQSLTLIATANQGSEATYESGFVIDKFPISRPNLTFSTLTVSNMSPEDSSIYLCSVAADDLYGYTFGSGTRLTVV.

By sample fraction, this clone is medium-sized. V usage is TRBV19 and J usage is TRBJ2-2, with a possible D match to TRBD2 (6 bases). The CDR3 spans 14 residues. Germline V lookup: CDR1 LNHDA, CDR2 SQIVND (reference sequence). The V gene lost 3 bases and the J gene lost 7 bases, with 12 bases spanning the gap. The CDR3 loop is CASSIGGVGGELFF. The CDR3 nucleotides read TGTGCCAGTAGTATTGGAGGGGTTGGCGGGGAGCTGTTTTTT.

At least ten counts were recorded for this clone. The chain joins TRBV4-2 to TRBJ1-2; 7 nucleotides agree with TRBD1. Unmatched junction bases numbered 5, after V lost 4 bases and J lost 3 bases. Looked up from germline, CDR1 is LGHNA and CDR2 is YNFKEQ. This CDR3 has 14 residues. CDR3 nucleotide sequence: TGTGCCAGCAGCCCGGGTCAGGGGGACTATGGCTACACCTTC. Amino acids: CASSPGQGDYGYTF.

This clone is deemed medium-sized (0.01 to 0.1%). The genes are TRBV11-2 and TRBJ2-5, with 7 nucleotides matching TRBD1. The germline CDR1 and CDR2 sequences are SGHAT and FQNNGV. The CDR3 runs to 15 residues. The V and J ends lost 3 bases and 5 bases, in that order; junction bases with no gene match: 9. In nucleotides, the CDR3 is TGTGCCAGCAGCTTTTGGGTTGGCAGGGGGGAGACCCAGTACTTC. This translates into CASSFWVGRGETQYF. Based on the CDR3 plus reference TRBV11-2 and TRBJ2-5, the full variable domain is EAGVAQSPRYKIIEKRQSVAFWCNPISGHATLYWYQQILGQGPKLLIQFQNNGVVDDSQLPKDRFSAERLKGVDSTLKIQPAKLEDSAVYLCASSFWVGRGETQYFGPGTRLLVL.